This T cell receptor (beta chain) was identified in a study of cytomegalovirus exposure and HLA in healthy donors. General observations from the study: Serostatus for CMV was the only available immune exposure information. A later analysis revealed that TCR association rates differed between HLA loci, peaking at DRB1 and bottoming out at HLA-C. The study carried out a later analysis of TCR beta sequences. It associated 16,951 of them with specific HLA alleles at a false discovery rate of 0.05.

In regard to this clone: Antigen specificity is unknown.

Trimming removed 5 bases from V and 5 bases from J; junction bases left unmatched: 0. CDR3 size: 13 residues. The germline CDR1 and CDR2 sequences are MNHEY and SVGAGI. The PCR used 60 Vbeta and 13 Jbeta primers. Authors' data handling: In a later analysis, some 11 million of around 75 million unique beta chains occurred in at least two donors. TCRdb's copy holds only in-frame clones and misses some; the assay was immunoSEQ multiplex PCR. V and J calls and clone size follow that table, whereas D and trimming were derived from the DNA. This table lists fewer than 70,000 clones. This rearrangement joins TRBV6-5 to TRBJ1-5, with TRBD1 matching over 10 bases. This TCR was sampled from a man aged 25 to 40 in good health and CMV-seropositive. The sample taken for sequencing was PBMCs. The CDR3 region is CASSGTGDQPQHF. The CDR3 coding sequence is TGTGCCAGCAGTGGGACAGGGGATCAGCCCCAGCATTTT.